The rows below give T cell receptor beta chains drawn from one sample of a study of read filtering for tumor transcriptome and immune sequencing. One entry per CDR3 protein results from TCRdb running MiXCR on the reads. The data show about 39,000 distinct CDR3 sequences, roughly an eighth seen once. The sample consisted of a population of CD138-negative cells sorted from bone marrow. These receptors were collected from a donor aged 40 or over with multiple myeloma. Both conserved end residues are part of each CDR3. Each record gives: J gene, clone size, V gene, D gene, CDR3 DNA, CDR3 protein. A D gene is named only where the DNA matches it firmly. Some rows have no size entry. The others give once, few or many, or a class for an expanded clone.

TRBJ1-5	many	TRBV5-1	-	TGCGCCAGCAGCTTGGCAGGGGCTAGCAATCAGCCCCAGCATTTT	CASSLAGASNQPQHF
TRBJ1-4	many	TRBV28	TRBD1	TGTGCCAGCAGGCGACAGGGCCTTAATGAAAAACTGTTTTTT	CASRRQGLNEKLFF
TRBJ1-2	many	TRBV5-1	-	TGCGCCAGCCAACCCGGGGGAGCTAACTATGGCTACACCTTC	CASQPGGANYGYTF
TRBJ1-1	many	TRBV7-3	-	TGTGCCAGCAGCTTAATGGGGGGGGAGAACACTGAAGCTTTCTTT	CASSLMGGENTEAFF
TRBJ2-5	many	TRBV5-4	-	TGTGCCAGCAGCTCAGGGTTTGGGGAGACCCAGTACTTC	CASSSGFGETQYF
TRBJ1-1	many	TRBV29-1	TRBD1	TGCAGCGTTGAAGGTGGGGACAGGATGAACACTGAAGCTTTCTTT	CSVEGGDRMNTEAFF
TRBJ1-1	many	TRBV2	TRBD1	TGTGCCAGCAGTGAACGGGACAGAGGAACTTGGTGGACTGAAGCTTTCTTT	CASSERDRGTWWTEAFF
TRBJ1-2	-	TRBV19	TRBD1	TGTGCCAGTAGTATCCCCGGGACAGGGGCTAATGGCTACACCTTC	CASSIPGTGANGYTF
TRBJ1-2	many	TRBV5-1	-	TGCGCCAGCAGCTTGGGTCAGGGGTCGTTGACGTTGGGCTACACCTTC	CASSLGQGSLTLGYTF
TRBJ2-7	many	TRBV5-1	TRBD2	TGCGCCAGCAGCTTGGATCCTAGCGGGGGGGTCAACGAGCAGTACTTC	CASSLDPSGGVNEQYF
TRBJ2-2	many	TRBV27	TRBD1	TGTGCCAGCAGTTCTTGGGACAGGGGGAACACCGGGGAGCTGTTTTTT	CASSSWDRGNTGELFF
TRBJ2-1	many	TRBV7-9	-	TGTGCCAGCAGCTTGGGCCGATTGGGGGGCTCCTACAATGAGCAGTTCTTC	CASSLGRLGGSYNEQFF
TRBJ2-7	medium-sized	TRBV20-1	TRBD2	TGCAGTGCTAGATCCCATAGCGGGAGGGCCCGTGAGCAGTACTTC	CSARSHSGRAREQYF
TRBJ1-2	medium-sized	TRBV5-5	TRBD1	TGTGCCAGCAGCTTGTACAGGGGATCGGGGGACTATGGCTACACCTTC	CASSLYRGSGDYGYTF
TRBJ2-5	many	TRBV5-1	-	TGCGCCAGCAGCCACTCAGGGATCGAAGAGACCCAGTACTTC	CASSHSGIEETQYF
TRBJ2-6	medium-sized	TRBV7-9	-	TGTGCCAGCAGCTCTCCCGCCACAGGGCCCATCTCTGGGGCCAACGTCCTGACTTTC	CASSSPATGPISGANVLTF
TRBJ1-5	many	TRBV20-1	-	TGCAGTGCTAAACGGCCAGGGGAAGGTCAGCCCCAGCATTTT	CSAKRPGEGQPQHF
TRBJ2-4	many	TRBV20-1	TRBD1	TGCAGTGCCAGCGGACAGGGGCTAAACATTCAGTACTTC	CSASGQGLNIQYF
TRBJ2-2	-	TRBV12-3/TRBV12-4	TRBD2	TGTACCAGCAGTCCCAGCGGGATAGTTGGCACCGGGGAGCTGTTTTTT	CTSSPSGIVGTGELFF
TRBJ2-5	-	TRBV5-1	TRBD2	TGCGCCAGCAGAGTGACTAGCGGGAAAGAGACCCAGTACTTC	CASRVTSGKETQYF
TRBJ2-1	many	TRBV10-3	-	TGTGCCATCAGTGGGCTTACAAATGAGCAGTTCTTC	CAISGLTNEQFF
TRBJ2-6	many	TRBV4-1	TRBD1	TGCGCCAGCAGCCGCAGGCCGGGACAGGTGACTTCTGGGGCCAACGTCCTGACTTTC	CASSRRPGQVTSGANVLTF
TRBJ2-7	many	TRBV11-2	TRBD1	TGTGCCAGCAGCGACCGGGACAGTAGTACTATCGAGCAGTACTTC	CASSDRDSSTIEQYF
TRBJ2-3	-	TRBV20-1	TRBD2	TGCAGTACTAGCGTGGCCAAGAAGGGGCTAGCAGATACGCAGTATTTT	CSTSVAKKGLADTQYF
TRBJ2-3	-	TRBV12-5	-	TGTGCTAGTGGGGATGGACAGACAGATACGCAGTATTTT	CASGDGQTDTQYF
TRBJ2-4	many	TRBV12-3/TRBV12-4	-	TGTGCCAGCAGTTTTGCAGGGGATCCCAAAAACATTCAGTACTTC	CASSFAGDPKNIQYF
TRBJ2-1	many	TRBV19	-	TGTGCCAGTAGTATCATGCAGAACCGGCTGGGCGTCGATAATGAGCAGTTCTTC	CASSIMQNRLGVDNEQFF
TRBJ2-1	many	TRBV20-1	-	TGCAGTGCTAGTGGTCTCCTCTACAATGAGCAGTTCTTC	CSASGLLYNEQFF
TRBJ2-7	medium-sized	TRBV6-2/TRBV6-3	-	TGTGCCAGCAGTTATAGGACCGGATGGTACTTC	CASSYRTGWYF
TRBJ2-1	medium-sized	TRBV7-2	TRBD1	TGTGCCAGCAGCCGAGGGACAGGGGGCCATGAGCAGTTCTTC	CASSRGTGGHEQFF
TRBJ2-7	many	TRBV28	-	TGTGCCAGCAGTTTTAAGGGGACCTCCTACGAGCAGTACTTC	CASSFKGTSYEQYF
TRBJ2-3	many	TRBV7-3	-	TGTGCCAGCAGCGCCTCACATAGCACAGATACGCAGTATTTT	CASSASHSTDTQYF
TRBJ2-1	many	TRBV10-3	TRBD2	TGTGCCATCAGCCAGGGACTAGTCAATGAGCAGTTCTTC	CAISQGLVNEQFF
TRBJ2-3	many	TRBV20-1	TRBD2	TGCAGTGCTAGAGCTGTGATGACGGGAGGGCCAGGCACAGATACGCAGTATTTT	CSARAVMTGGPGTDTQYF
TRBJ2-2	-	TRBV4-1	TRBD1	TGCGCCAGCAGCCCGATTGGGAAGACAGGGGGCACCGGGGAGCTGTTTTTT	CASSPIGKTGGTGELFF
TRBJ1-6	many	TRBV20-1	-	TGCAGTGCTAGTGCGGGTACCTATAATTCACCCCTCCACTTT	CSASAGTYNSPLHF
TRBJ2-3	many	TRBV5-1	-	TGCGCCAGCAGCCACCTTCGTGGCGGTCGGACAGATACGCAGTATTTT	CASSHLRGGRTDTQYF
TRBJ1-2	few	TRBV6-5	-	TGTGCCAGCACCGGCCGGGAAGCCTATGGCTACACCTTC	CASTGREAYGYTF
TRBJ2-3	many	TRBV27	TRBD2	TGTGCCAGCAGTCACCGGACTAGCGGGAGATGGGCAGATACGCAGTATTTT	CASSHRTSGRWADTQYF
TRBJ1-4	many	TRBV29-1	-	TGCAGCGTTGAAGATCTGCAGGTCGGAAAACTGTTTTTT	CSVEDLQVGKLFF
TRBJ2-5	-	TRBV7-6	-	TGTGCCAGCAGCCTCTATCAGAGGTTGGACACCCAGTACTTC	CASSLYQRLDTQYF
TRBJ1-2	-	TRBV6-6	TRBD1	TGTGCCAGCAGTTTTACCGGGACAGGGGGCTCTAACTATGGCTACACCTTC	CASSFTGTGGSNYGYTF
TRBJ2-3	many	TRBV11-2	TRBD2	TGTGCCAGCAGCTTAGTAGGACTAGCGGGGTCCACAGATACGCAGTATTTT	CASSLVGLAGSTDTQYF
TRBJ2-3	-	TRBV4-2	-	TGTGCCAGCAGCCAAGTCCTTGGGGGAGCAGGGGATACGCAGTATTTT	CASSQVLGGAGDTQYF
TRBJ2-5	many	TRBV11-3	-	TGTGCCAGCAGCTCAGGGCAGGGAGGAGGGGAGACCCAGTACTTC	CASSSGQGGGETQYF
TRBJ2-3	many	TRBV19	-	TGTGCCAGTAGACCCCCGGTGGACCAAGATACGCAGTATTTT	CASRPPVDQDTQYF
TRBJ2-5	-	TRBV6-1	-	TGTGCCAGCAGTCAGGGCGGGGGCAGGGGGGCCCAGTACTTC	CASSQGGGRGAQYF
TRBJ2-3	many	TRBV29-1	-	TGCAGCGTTAGTAGCGGAGCGGATACGCAGTATTTT	CSVSSGADTQYF
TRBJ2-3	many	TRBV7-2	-	TGTGCCAGCAGCTCGCAAGCCACAGATACGCAGTATTTT	CASSSQATDTQYF
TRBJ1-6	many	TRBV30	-	TGTGCCTGGAAACCGCAGGCTTCACCCCTCCACTTT	CAWKPQASPLHF
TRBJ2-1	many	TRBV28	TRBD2	TGTGCCAGCAGTTTTGCTCGCGGGGGCTACAATGAGCAGTTCTTC	CASSFARGGYNEQFF
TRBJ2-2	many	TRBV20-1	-	TGCAGTGCTAGGTGGACCGCCGGGGAGCTGTTTTTT	CSARWTAGELFF
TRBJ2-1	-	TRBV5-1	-	TGCGCCAGCAGCTTGGGTCTAGCGACCAGTTTCAGTGAGCAGTTCTTC	CASSLGLATSFSEQFF
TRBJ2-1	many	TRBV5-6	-	TGTGCCAGCAGCATTAGCGCTGAGCAGTTCTTC	CASSISAEQFF
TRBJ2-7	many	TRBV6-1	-	TGTGCCAGCACCAACGAGTACGAGCAGTACTTC	CASTNEYEQYF
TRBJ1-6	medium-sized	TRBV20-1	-	TGCAGTGCTAGCGGGATGGGGCAGGATTCACCCCTCCACTTT	CSASGMGQDSPLHF
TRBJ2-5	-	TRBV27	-	TGTGCCAGCAGCGAGCAGAGAGAGCAAGAGACCCAGTACTTC	CASSEQREQETQYF
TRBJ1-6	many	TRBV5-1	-	TGCGCCAGCAGCTTGCAGACAGCCAATTCACCCCTCCACTTT	CASSLQTANSPLHF
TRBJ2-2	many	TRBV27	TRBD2	TGTGCCAGCAGTTTGGTAGCGGGGGGCTCGAACACCGGGGAGCTGTTTTTT	CASSLVAGGSNTGELFF
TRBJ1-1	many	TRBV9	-	TGTGCCAGCAGCGTACTCCTGGGTGACACTGAAGCTTTCTTT	CASSVLLGDTEAFF